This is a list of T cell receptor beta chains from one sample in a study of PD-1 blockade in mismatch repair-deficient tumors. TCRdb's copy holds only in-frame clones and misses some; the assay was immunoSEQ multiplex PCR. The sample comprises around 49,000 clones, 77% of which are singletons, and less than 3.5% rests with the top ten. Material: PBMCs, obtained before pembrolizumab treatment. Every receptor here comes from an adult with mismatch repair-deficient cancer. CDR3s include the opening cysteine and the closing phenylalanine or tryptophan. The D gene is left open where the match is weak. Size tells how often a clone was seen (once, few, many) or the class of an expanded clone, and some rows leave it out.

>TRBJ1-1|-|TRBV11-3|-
CASSFDGRGRGLNTEAFF
TGTGCCAGCAGCTTTGATGGCCGGGGGCGGGGGTTGAACACTGAAGCTTTCTTT
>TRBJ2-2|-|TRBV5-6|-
CASSQGGVATGELFF
TGTGCCAGCAGCCAGGGTGGGGTAGCAACCGGGGAGCTGTTTTTT
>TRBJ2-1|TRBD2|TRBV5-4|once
CASSLLRGRGYNEQFF
TGTGCCAGCAGCTTGTTGCGCGGGAGAGGGTACAATGAGCAGTTCTTC
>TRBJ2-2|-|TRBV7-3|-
CASSRFGQSNTGELFF
TGTGCCAGCAGCCGATTCGGACAGTCGAACACCGGGGAGCTGTTTTTT
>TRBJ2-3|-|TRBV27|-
CASSLSEALRTDTQYF
TGTGCCAGCAGTTTATCGGAGGCCTTGCGCACAGATACGCAGTATTTT
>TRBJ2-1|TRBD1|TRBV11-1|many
CASSLDRGTENNNEQFF
TGTGCCAGCAGCTTAGATCGTGGGACAGAAAACAACAATGAGCAGTTCTTC
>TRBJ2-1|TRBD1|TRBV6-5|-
CASSAGTGGEFF
TGTGCCAGCAGTGCTGGGACAGGGGGTGAGTTCTTC
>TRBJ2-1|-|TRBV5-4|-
CASSYTPNNEQFF
TGTGCCAGCAGCTACACCCCCAACAATGAGCAGTTCTTC
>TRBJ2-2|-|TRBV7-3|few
CASSSANTGELFF
TGTGCCAGCAGCTCCGCGAACACCGGGGAGCTGTTTTTT
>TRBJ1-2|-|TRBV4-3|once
CASSQGGLLSYGYTF
TGCGCCAGCAGCCAGGGGGGGCTCCTCTCCTATGGCTACACCTTC
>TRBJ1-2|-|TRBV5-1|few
CASSLDSNYGYTF
TGCGCCAGCAGCTTGGACAGCAACTATGGCTACACCTTC
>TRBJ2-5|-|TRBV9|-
CASSASQETQYF
TGTGCCAGCAGCGCGTCCCAAGAGACCCAGTACTTC
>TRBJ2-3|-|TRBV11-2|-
CASSFWNGRRDF
TGTGCCAGCAGCTTCTGGAATGGGAGGCGGGATTTT
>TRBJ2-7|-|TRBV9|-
CASSVGSGTSYEQYF
TGTGCCAGCAGCGTAGGTTCGGGAACCTCCTACGAGCAGTACTTC
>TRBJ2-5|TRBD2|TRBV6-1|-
CASSEGAGGSRETQYF
TGTGCCAGCAGTGAAGGTGCGGGAGGTAGCAGAGAGACCCAGTACTTC
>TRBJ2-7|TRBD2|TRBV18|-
CASSKLAARDEQYF
TGTGCCAGCTCAAAACTAGCGGCAAGGGACGAGCAGTACTTC
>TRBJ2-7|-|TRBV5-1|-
CASSWGRRGGSYEQYF
TGCGCCAGCAGCTGGGGCCGCAGGGGGGGCTCCTACGAGCAGTACTTC
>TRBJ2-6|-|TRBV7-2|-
CASSLAGGVSGANVLTF
TGTGCCAGCAGCTTAGCGGGCGGGGTCTCTGGGGCCAACGTCCTGACTTTC
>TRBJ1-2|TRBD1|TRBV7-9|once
CASSTTGGRLNYGYTF
TGTGCCAGCAGCACGACAGGGGGAAGGTTGAACTATGGCTACACCTTC
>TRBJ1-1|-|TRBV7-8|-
CASSLGGENTEAFF
TGTGCCAGCAGCTTAGGCGGCGAGAACACTGAAGCTTTCTTT
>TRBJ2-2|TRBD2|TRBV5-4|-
CASSPLADANTGELFF
TGTGCCAGCAGCCCCCTAGCGGACGCTAACACCGGGGAGCTGTTTTTT
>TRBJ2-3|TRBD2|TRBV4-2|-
CASSQSAGDADTQYF
TGTGCCAGCAGCCAAAGCGCGGGAGACGCAGATACGCAGTATTTT
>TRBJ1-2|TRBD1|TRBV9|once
CASSATGTGVNYGYTF
TGTGCCAGCAGCGCCACAGGGACAGGGGTAAACTATGGCTACACCTTC
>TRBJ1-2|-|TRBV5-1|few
CASSQDEESPNYGYTF
TGCGCCAGCAGCCAAGATGAAGAATCTCCTAACTATGGCTACACCTTC
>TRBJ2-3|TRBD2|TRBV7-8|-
CASSLVLAGDPDTQYF
TGTGCCAGCAGCTTAGTACTAGCGGGAGATCCAGATACGCAGTATTTT
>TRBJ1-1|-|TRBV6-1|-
CASSIDRDTEAFF
TGTGCCAGCAGCATAGACAGAGACACTGAAGCTTTCTTT
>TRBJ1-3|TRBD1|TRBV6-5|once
CASRRTGTSGNTIYF
TGTGCCAGCAGGCGGACAGGGACTTCTGGAAACACCATATATTTT
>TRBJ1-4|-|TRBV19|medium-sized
CASSIRWAGEKLFF
TGTGCCAGTAGTATCAGATGGGCCGGGGAAAAACTGTTTTTT
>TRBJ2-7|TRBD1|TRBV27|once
CASSRQGQPYEQYF
TGTGCCAGCAGTAGGCAGGGACAGCCCTACGAGCAGTACTTC
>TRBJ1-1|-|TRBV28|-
CASRRDIFEAFF
TGTGCCAGCAGGCGGGACATTTTTGAAGCTTTCTTT
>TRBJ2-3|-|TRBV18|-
CASSPPSAVNTQYF
TGTGCCAGCTCACCACCTTCGGCGGTTAATACGCAGTATTTT
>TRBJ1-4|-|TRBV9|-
CASSVGGGSSEKLFF
TGTGCCAGCAGCGTAGGGGGAGGGAGTAGCGAAAAACTGTTTTTT
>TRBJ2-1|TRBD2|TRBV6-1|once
CASSLAGAYNEQFF
TGTGCCAGCAGCCTAGCGGGAGCATACAATGAGCAGTTCTTC
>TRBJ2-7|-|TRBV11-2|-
CASSSEFFYEQYF
TGTGCCAGCAGCTCGGAGTTCTTTTACGAGCAGTACTTC
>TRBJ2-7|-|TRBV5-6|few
CASTWGLGEQYF
TGTGCCAGCACTTGGGGACTTGGCGAGCAGTACTTC
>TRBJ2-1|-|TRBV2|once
CASSERWYNEQFF
TGTGCCAGCAGTGAAAGGTGGTACAATGAGCAGTTCTTC
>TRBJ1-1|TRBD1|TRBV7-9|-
CASSLRRGWDREDTEAFF
TGTGCCAGCAGCCTTCGTAGGGGGTGGGACAGGGAGGACACTGAAGCTTTCTTT
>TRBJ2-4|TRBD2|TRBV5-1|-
CASSSGLAGPKNIQYF
TGCGCCAGCAGCTCTGGACTAGCGGGACCGAAAAACATTCAGTACTTC
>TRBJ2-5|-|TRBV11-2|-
CASSRGPAPQETQYF
TGTGCCAGCAGCCGAGGTCCAGCCCCGCAAGAGACCCAGTACTTC
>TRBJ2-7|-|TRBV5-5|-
CASSLGLEGGEQYF
TGTGCCAGCAGCTTGGGCCTAGAAGGGGGTGAGCAGTACTTC
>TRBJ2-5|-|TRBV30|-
CAWSWGDLQETQYF
TGTGCCTGGAGTTGGGGGGACCTCCAAGAGACCCAGTACTTC
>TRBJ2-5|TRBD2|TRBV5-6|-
CASSHSGRGETQYF
TGTGCCAGCAGTCATAGCGGGAGAGGGGAGACCCAGTACTTC
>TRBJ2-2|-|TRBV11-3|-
CASSPRPVTGELFF
TGTGCCAGCAGCCCCCGGCCCGTCACCGGGGAGCTGTTTTTT
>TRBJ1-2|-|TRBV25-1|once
CASIGGHYGYTF
TGTGCCAGCATTGGGGGTCACTATGGCTACACCTTC
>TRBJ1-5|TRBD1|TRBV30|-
CAWRTGEQPQHF
TGTGCCTGGAGGACAGGGGAACAGCCCCAGCATTTT
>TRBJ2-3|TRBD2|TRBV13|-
CASSLGTSGSADTQYF
TGTGCCAGCAGCCTAGGGACTAGCGGGAGCGCAGATACGCAGTATTTT
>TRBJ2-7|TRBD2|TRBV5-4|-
CASRTSGSAEQYF
TGTGCCAGCAGGACTAGCGGGAGCGCGGAGCAGTACTTC
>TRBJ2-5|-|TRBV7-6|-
CASSLAPSVQETQYF
TGTGCCAGCAGCTTAGCGCCAAGCGTCCAAGAGACCCAGTACTTC
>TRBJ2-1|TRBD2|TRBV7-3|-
CASSSLAGGPNEQFF
TGTGCCAGCAGCAGTTTAGCGGGAGGGCCCAATGAGCAGTTCTTC
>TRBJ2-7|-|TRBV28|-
CASSFREPLVEQYF
TGTGCCAGCAGTTTTAGGGAGCCCCTAGTCGAGCAGTACTTC
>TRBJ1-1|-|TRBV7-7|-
CASSLSMNTEAFF
TGTGCTAGCAGCTTGTCGATGAACACTGAAGCTTTCTTT
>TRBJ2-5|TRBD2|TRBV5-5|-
CASSLAAAGGPGRETQYF
TGTGCCAGCAGCTTGGCCGCAGCGGGAGGGCCAGGAAGAGAGACCCAGTACTTC
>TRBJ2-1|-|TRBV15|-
CATSRVSGTAGYEQFF
TGTGCCACCAGCAGAGTGTCAGGGACGGCCGGGTATGAGCAGTTCTTC